This T cell receptor beta chain was profiled in a study of graft-versus-host responses after intestinal transplantation. Overall study: Multivisceral, liver-intestinal, or isolated intestinal transplants were performed in recipients.

The CDR3 covers 18 residues. Some clones are missing from TCRdb's copy, which holds only in-frame ones; the method was immunoSEQ multiplex PCR. The table lists 4,000 to 5,500 clones, about 80% of them singletons. Processing of graft tissue released intraepithelial and lamina propria lymphocytes. The sample here was ileum tissue, taken 120 to 130 days after intestinal transplantation. The source is a human patient who received an intestinal transplant, so some T cells may come from the graft donor. J is TRBJ2-6 and V is TRBV21-1; the D segment call TRBD2 is taken from the table without a DNA check. TRBV21-1 corresponds to a pseudogene. The CDR3 loop reads CASSKDGGPPSGANVLTF. Written as DNA, the CDR3 is TGTGCCAGCAGCAAAGACGGGGGTCCCCCCTCAGGGGCCAACGTCCTGACTTTC.